These 29 T cell receptor beta chains were sequenced from one sample in a study of vaccination and CD4 T cells after COVID-19. These receptors are not linked to any known antigen. The treatment is: roughly ten-day PBMC culture with coronavirus spike peptide pools or control peptides (ViraFEST assay). Gathering of the CD4+ T cells, from the unexposed donor, took place before the COVID-19 pandemic (2011-2018). Sequenced with the Oncomine TCR Beta short-read assay was DNA taken from cultured CD4+ T cells. Genomic DNA extraction was carried out from cultured CD4+ T cells. MiXCR was run by TCRdb on the PCR reads, yielding one entry per CDR3 protein. The profile shows 6,500 to 8,000 distinct CDR3 sequences, 30% to 45% of them singletons. The sequenced sample was CD4+ T cells from blood, cultured in vitro. These receptors originate from a human donor in good health.

This clonotype appeared a few times. The V call is TRBV10-3, the J call TRBJ1-2; perhaps TRBD1 as D (5 bases). CDR1 and CDR2 (germline): ENHRY, SYGVKD. The CDR3 is made up of 13 amino acids. Trimming left V 0 bases short and J 5 bases short, with 7 bases between. Written as DNA, the CDR3 is TGTGCCATCAGTGAGTCGCCAGGGTATGGCTACACCTTC. Protein: CAISESPGYGYTF.

V and J are TRBV20-1 and TRBJ2-1; 13 bases are shared with TRBD2. This CDR3 region has 17 residues. Trimming at V came to 4 bases and at J to 0 bases, leaving 6 bases not matched to a gene. CDR1 DFQATT and CDR2 SNEGSKA come from the germline V gene (reference sequence). The CDR3 DNA follows: TGCAGTGCTACGGCGGGACTAGCGGGGAGCTCCTACAATGAGCAGTTCTTC. This translates into CSATAGLAGSSYNEQFF.

This clonotype was found once. V usage is TRBV25-1 and J usage is TRBJ2-3, with a weak D call TRBD2 (5 bases). Germline values: CDR1 MGHDK, CDR2 SYGVNS. V lost 5 bases, J lost 0 bases, and 12 bases lay in between. The length of the CDR3 is 15 residues. The CDR3 DNA is TGTGCCAGCAGTAGGACTCCAACTAGCACAGATACGCAGTATTTT. Residues: CASSRTPTSTDTQYF.

CDR3 sequence (DNA): TGTGCCAGCAGGGCAGGGACCAATCAGCCCCAGCATTTT. Residues: CASRAGTNQPQHF. The chain uses TRBV6-1 and TRBJ1-5, with D perhaps TRBD1 (5 bases). The CDR3 sequence is 13 residues long. V was cut by 6 bases and J by 3 bases, with 9 bases left in between. Germline V gene sequence: CDR1 MNHNS, CDR2 SASEGT.

The CDR3 protein is CASSREGQGNNEQFF. The CDR3 region has the DNA TGTGCCAGCAGCCGTGAGGGACAGGGAAACAATGAGCAGTTCTTC. This chain joins TRBV7-2 and TRBJ2-1, with TRBD1 matching over 9 bases. Looked up from germline, CDR1 is SGHTA and CDR2 is FQGNSA. The CDR3 spans 15 residues. V shed 5 bases and J 5 bases; nucleotides not matched to a gene: 7. Full variable domain (remainder filled in from reference TRBV7-2 and TRBJ2-1): GAGVSQSPSNKVTEKGKDVELRCDPISGHTALYWYRQSLGQGLEFLIYFQGNSAPDKSGLPSDRFSAERTGGSVSTLTIQRTQQEDSAVYLCASSREGQGNNEQFFGPGTRLTVL.

The chain couples TRBV20-1 to TRBJ2-1; TRBD1 or TRBD2 may be the D gene (5 bases each). The V gene's germline CDR1 is DFQATT and CDR2 SNEGSKA (reference sequence). The ends were cut back, 5 bases at V and 3 bases at J, with 11 bases in the middle. The CDR3 loop spans 13 amino acids. The CDR3 protein is CSAVSGGYNEQFF. As DNA, the CDR3 is TGCAGTGCTGTTTCTGGGGGCTACAATGAGCAGTTCTTC.

The chain combines TRBV28 with TRBJ1-5, with no clear D. The CDR3 is 16 amino acids. The germline gives CDR1 MDHEN, CDR2 SYDVKM. V was shortened by 5 bases and J by 6 bases, with 20 bases between the two germline ends. The CDR3 nucleotides are TGTGCCAGCAGTGCGCTCAGTGCAGCTCGGGCTCAGCCCCAGCATTTT. Translating it yields CASSALSAARAQPQHF.

The rearrangement joins TRBV28 to TRBJ2-2; D is possibly TRBD2 (5 bases). Trimming removed 6 bases from V and 1 base from J, with 12 bases in between. This CDR3 spans 15 amino acids. Germline CDR1 and CDR2: MDHEN and SYDVKM. CDR3 in amino acids: CASRGLAVNTGELFF. CDR3 DNA: TGTGCCAGCAGAGGGCTAGCTGTGAACACCGGGGAGCTGTTTTTT.

This clonotype was recorded a few times. The CDR3 reads CASSLSLGGASYNEQFF. The CDR3, as DNA: TGTGCCAGCAGTCTGTCCCTCGGCGGTGCCTCCTACAATGAGCAGTTCTTC. The genes are TRBV27 and TRBJ2-1; D call uncertain. V was cut by 5 bases and J by 0 bases, with 17 bases left in between. CDR3 length: 17 amino acids. Germline assignment: CDR1 MNHEY and CDR2 SMNVEV (reference sequence).

In the case of this clonotype: A read error may produce the germline difference seen at one junction end. This sequence joins TRBV15 and TRBJ2-1; the D gene could be TRBD1 or TRBD2 (5 bases each). The germline gives CDR1 LNHNV, CDR2 YYDKDF (reference sequence). The CDR3 runs 14 residues. CDR3 in DNA: TGTACCACCAGCAGAGACCGAAGGGGAGATGAGCAGTTCTTC. Encoded protein: CTTSRDRRGDEQFF.

This sequence joins TRBV20-1 and TRBJ2-1, with D possibly matching TRBD2 (5 bases). From germline, CDR1 is DFQATT and CDR2 SNEGSKA (reference sequence). This CDR3 contains 15 residues. V lost 2 bases and J 0 bases, leaving 11 bases between the germline ends. In DNA, the CDR3 is TGCAGTGCTAGACGCGGACTGATCTCCTACAATGAGCAGTTCTTC. Encoded protein: CSARRGLISYNEQFF.

The V and J genes are TRBV19 and TRBJ2-1, with 9 bases lining up with TRBD1. The CDR3 runs to 14 residues. Germline CDR1 reads LNHDA; CDR2 reads SQIVND (reference sequence). Losses at the gene ends were 8 bases for V and 6 bases for J; bases not matched to a gene: 8. CDR3: CASLPGQGFNEQFF. CDR3 nucleotide sequence: TGTGCCAGTCTTCCGGGACAGGGATTCAATGAGCAGTTCTTC.

This clonotype turned up a few times. The chain recombines TRBV6-1 with TRBJ2-2, with D perhaps matching TRBD1 (5 bases). This CDR3 is 14 amino acids long. Germline-derived CDR1 and CDR2 are MNHNS and SASEGT. Between the trimmed V and J ends, which lost 6 bases and 2 bases, there was a span of 10 bases. The CDR3: CASSHGHNTGELFF. In nucleotides, the CDR3 is TGTGCCAGCAGCCATGGACACAACACCGGGGAGCTGTTTTTT.

The rearrangement joins TRBV7-6 to TRBJ2-7, with 8 bases fitting TRBD2. J lost 6 bases, V lost 2 bases, and 12 bases had no gene match. Germline V gene sequence: CDR1 SGHVS, CDR2 FNYEAQ. CDR3 length: 16 residues. CDR3 DNA: TGTGCCAGCAGCTTATCTTGGGACGGGAGGGCCTCCGAGCAGTACTTC. Its translation: CASSLSWDGRASEQYF.

This rearrangement joins TRBV12-3 or TRBV12-4 to TRBJ2-1, with a tentative D call TRBD1 (5 bases). This CDR3 region has 16 residues. Trimming took 6 bases from V and 8 from J, leaving 23 bases between them. For the CDR3, the DNA is TGTGCCAGCAGCTCTAGGGGTGGGCAGATATCAGATGAGCAGTTCTTC. It is translated as CASSSRGGQISDEQFF.

This clonotype has only a few counts. The chain couples TRBV5-4 to TRBJ2-7; D gene unclear. The CDR3 is 14 amino acids. CDR1 and CDR2 (germline): SGHNT, YYREEE (reference sequence). V lost 0 bases and J lost 1, with 8 bases in between. The DNA for the CDR3 is TGTGCCAGCAGCTTGGAACTTAGTTCCTACGAGCAGTACTTC. It translates to CASSLELSSYEQYF.

Sample share makes this clonotype medium-sized. This rearrangement joins TRBV6-1 to TRBJ1-2, with TRBD1 matching over 9 bases. J lost 4 bases, V lost 7 bases, and 10 bases had no gene match. CDR1 is MNHNS, CDR2 SASEGT, per germline. CDR3 length: 15 amino acids. CDR3 in DNA: TGTGCCAGCACCGGCGGACAGGGGCTCAGCTATGGCTACACCTTC. Protein product: CASTGGQGLSYGYTF.

V usage is TRBV5-4 and J usage is TRBJ1-2; TRBD1 aligns across 10 bases. Germline values: CDR1 SGHNT, CDR2 YYREEE (reference sequence). V gave up 4 bases and J gave up 0 bases; unmatched junction bases: 12. This CDR3 is 18 amino acids long. Written as DNA, the CDR3 is TGTGCCAGCAGCGGCCGGGACAGGGGATCAAACGCTAACTATGGCTACACCTTC. Residues: CASSGRDRGSNANYGYTF.

This chain joins TRBV20-1 and TRBJ1-2; D remains unclear. The CDR3 extends over 12 amino acids. Germline values: CDR1 DFQATT, CDR2 SNEGSKA (reference sequence). Trimming removed 1 base from V and 4 bases from J, with 7 bases in between. In nucleotides, the CDR3 is TGCAGTGCTAGAGGTGGTAGCTATGGCTACACCTTC. Translated, it gives CSARGGSYGYTF.

The sample holds a few counts of this clonotype. The chain carries TRBV20-1 and TRBJ2-1; 11 bases match TRBD2. Germline lookup yields CDR1 DFQATT and CDR2 SNEGSKA (reference sequence). V shed 0 bases, J shed 3 bases, and the junction held 7 bases outside the gene matches. This CDR3 is built from 17 residues. Here the CDR3 reads CSARDPGGTSGYNEQFF. The DNA of the CDR3 is TGCAGTGCTAGAGATCCCGGTGGGACTAGCGGCTACAATGAGCAGTTCTTC.

This clonotype was counted only a few times. The rearrangement uses TRBV19 and TRBJ1-1; 12 nucleotides align to TRBD1. The CDR3 has 16 amino acids. Per the germline V gene, CDR1 is LNHDA and CDR2 is SQIVND (reference sequence). The J segment lost 5 bases and the V segment lost 5 bases, leaving 9 bases of the junction unmatched. CDR3 amino acids: CASSAGTGGAWTEAFF. DNA for the CDR3: TGTGCCAGTAGTGCCGGGACAGGGGGCGCTTGGACTGAAGCTTTCTTT.

V and J are TRBV28 and TRBJ2-3; D is possibly TRBD1 (5 bases). From germline, CDR1 is MDHEN and CDR2 SYDVKM. CDR3 length equals 12 residues. The V end lost 5 bases, the J end lost 5 bases, and 8 bases lay between the germline ends. This CDR3 is CASSPQGDTQYF. CDR3 sequence (DNA): TGTGCCAGCAGTCCTCAGGGAGATACGCAGTATTTT.

Only one count was recorded for this clonotype. The V call is TRBV12-3 or TRBV12-4, the J call TRBJ1-5, with 8 positions matching TRBD1. The J segment lost 4 bases and the V segment lost 5 bases, leaving 7 bases of the junction unmatched. There are 15 residues in the CDR3. The CDR3 DNA is TGTGCCAGCAGTCCCTCCCGACAGGGGAATCAGCCCCAGCATTTT. This sequence encodes CASSPSRQGNQPQHF.

The chain is built from TRBV20-1 and TRBJ2-1; 9 bases are a match to TRBD2. V gave up 3 bases and J gave up 7 bases; unmatched junction bases: 13. Per germline, CDR1 DFQATT and CDR2 SNEGSKA (reference sequence). There are 16 residues in the CDR3. CDR3 sequence: CSASASGTAGSNEQFF. CDR3 in DNA: TGCAGTGCTAGCGCTAGCGGGACAGCTGGTAGTAATGAGCAGTTCTTC.

This clonotype has a handful of counts. The CDR3 here is CASSISGRNTEAFF. CDR3 sequence (DNA): TGTGCCAGCAGTATAAGCGGGAGGAACACTGAAGCTTTCTTT. V is TRBV28 and J is TRBJ1-1; the D is unclear. The germline V gene encodes CDR1 MDHEN and CDR2 SYDVKM. V was shortened by 5 bases and J by 1 base, with 11 bases between the two germline ends. This CDR3 spans 14 amino acids.

This clonotype rates as large. This chain connects TRBV4-1 to TRBJ2-7, with D uncertain. Trimming shortened V by 2 bases and J by 2 bases, and 10 bases separated the two germline ends. The CDR3 is made up of 14 amino acids. The germline gives CDR1 MGHRA, CDR2 YSYEKL. The CDR3 loop is CASSQLPETYEQYF. CDR3 bases: TGCGCCAGCAGCCAATTGCCAGAAACCTACGAGCAGTACTTC.

This clonotype has more than one count but fewer than ten. The CDR3, as DNA: TGTGCCAGCCTTACGCAGGGGGCGGCTCAGCCCCAGCATTTT. Translating it yields CASLTQGAAQPQHF. The chain couples TRBV6-1 to TRBJ1-5, with TRBD1 matching over 8 bases. Germline-derived CDR1 and CDR2 are MNHNS and SASEGT. J lost 6 bases, V lost 8 bases, and 9 bases had no gene match. The CDR3 extends over 14 amino acids.

The chain carries TRBV7-6 and TRBJ2-1, with TRBD2 identical over 8 bases. This CDR3 has 15 amino acids. Germline CDR1 and CDR2: SGHVS and FNYEAQ. Trimming cost V 5 bases and J 6 bases; bases outside gene matches: 9. CDR3 protein: CASSPGWAGGNEQFF. The CDR3 nucleotides read TGTGCCAGCAGCCCAGGTTGGGCGGGGGGCAATGAGCAGTTCTTC.

The chain carries TRBV5-4 and TRBJ2-3, with 8 bases aligning to TRBD2. This CDR3 contains 15 residues. With 1 base clipped from V and 6 bases from J, the junction kept 7 bases outside the gene matches. Germline CDR1 SGHNT, CDR2 YYREEE (reference sequence). The CDR3 spells CASSLSSGSTDTQYF. As DNA, the CDR3 is TGTGCCAGCAGCTTGTCCAGCGGGAGTACTGATACGCAGTATTTT. Looking up the rest from reference TRBV5-4 and TRBJ2-3 gives the full variable domain: ETGVTQSPTHLIKTRGQQVTLRCSSQSGHNTVSWYQQALGQGPQFIFQYYREEENGRGNFPPRFSGLQFPNYSSELNVNALELDDSALYLCASSLSSGSTDTQYFGPGTRLTVL.